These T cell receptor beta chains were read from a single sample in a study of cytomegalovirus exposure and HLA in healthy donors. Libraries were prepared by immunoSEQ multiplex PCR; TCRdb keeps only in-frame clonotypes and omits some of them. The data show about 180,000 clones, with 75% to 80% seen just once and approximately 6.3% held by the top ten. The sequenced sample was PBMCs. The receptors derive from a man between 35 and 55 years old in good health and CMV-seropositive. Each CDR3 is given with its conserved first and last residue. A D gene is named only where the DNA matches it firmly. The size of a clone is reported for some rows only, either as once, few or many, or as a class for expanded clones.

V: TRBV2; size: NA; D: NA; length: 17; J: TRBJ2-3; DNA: TGTGCCAGCAGGATGGGGCACCAGACGGCAGGCACAGATACGCAGTATTTT; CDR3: CASRMGHQTAGTDTQYF
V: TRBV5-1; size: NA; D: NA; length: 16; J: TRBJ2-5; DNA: TGCGCCAGCAGCTTGGGATCTCAGAATGGTGGAGAGACCCAGTACTTC; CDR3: CASSLGSQNGGETQYF
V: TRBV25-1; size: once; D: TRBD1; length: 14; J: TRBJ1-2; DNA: TGTGCCAGCAGTGACTCAGGGACAGGCTATGGCTACACCTTC; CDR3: CASSDSGTGYGYTF
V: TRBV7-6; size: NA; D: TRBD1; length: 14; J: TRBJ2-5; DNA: TGTGCCAGCAGCCGGGACAGGGTGGTAGAGACCCAGTACTTC; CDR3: CASSRDRVVETQYF
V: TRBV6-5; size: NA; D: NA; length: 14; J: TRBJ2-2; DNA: TGTGCCAGCAGGAGCCCAACCCCCACCGGGGAGCTGTTTTTT; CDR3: CASRSPTPTGELFF
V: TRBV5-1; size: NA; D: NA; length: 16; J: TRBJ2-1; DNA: TGCGCCAGCAGCTTGGATGGCGGGGTAGAATACAATGAGCAGTTCTTC; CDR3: CASSLDGGVEYNEQFF
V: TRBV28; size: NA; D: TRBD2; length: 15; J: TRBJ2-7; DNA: TGTGCCAGCAGTTTGGGTAAGGCGGGAGCCTACGAGCAGTACTTC; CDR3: CASSLGKAGAYEQYF
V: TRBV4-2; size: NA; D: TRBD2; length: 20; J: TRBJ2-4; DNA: TGTGCCAGCAGCCAAGAGGGAGGAGCGGGAGGGCCTCGAGCCAAAAACATTCAGTACTTC; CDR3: CASSQEGGAGGPRAKNIQYF
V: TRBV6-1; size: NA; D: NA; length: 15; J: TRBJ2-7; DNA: TGTGCCAGCAGTGAAGCGCCGGGGTTGGCTTACGAGCAGTACTTC; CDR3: CASSEAPGLAYEQYF
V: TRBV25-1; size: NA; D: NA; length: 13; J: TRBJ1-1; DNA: TGTGCCAGCAGTGAGGGTACAGGGATGTGGGCTTTCTTT; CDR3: CASSEGTGMWAFF
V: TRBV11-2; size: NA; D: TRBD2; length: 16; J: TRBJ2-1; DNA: TGTGCCAGCAGCTCCTCTAGCGGGAGCTCCTACAATGAGCAGTTCTTC; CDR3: CASSSSSGSSYNEQFF
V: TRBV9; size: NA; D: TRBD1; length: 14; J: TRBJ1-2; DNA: TGTGCCAGCAGTGCGGTGACAGGGGCCTATGGCTACACCTTC; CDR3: CASSAVTGAYGYTF
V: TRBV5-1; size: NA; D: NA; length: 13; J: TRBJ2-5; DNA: TGCGCCAGCAGCTCAGGGCTCGGAGAGACCCAGTACTTC; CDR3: CASSSGLGETQYF
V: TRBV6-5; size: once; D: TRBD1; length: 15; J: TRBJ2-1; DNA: TGTGCCAGCAGTCTCCGACAGGGCCCTTACAATGAGCAGTTCTTC; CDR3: CASSLRQGPYNEQFF
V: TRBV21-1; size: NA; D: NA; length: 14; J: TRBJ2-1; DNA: TGTGCCAGCAGCTCACGAGGACTAGCGGCAAGCGAGTTCTTC; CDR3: CASSSRGLAASEFF
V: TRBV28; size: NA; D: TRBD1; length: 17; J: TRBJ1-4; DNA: TGTGCCAGCACAACCCCAGGGGGTAGGCCTGCTAATGAAAAACTGTTTTTT; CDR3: CASTTPGGRPANEKLFF
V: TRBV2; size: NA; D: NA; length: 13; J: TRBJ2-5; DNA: TGTGCCAGCAGTCCCCGACTAGGAGAGACCCAGTACTTC; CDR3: CASSPRLGETQYF
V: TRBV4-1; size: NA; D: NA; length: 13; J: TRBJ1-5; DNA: TGCGCCAGCAGCCAAGGAACGGAGCAGCCCCAGCATTTT; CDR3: CASSQGTEQPQHF
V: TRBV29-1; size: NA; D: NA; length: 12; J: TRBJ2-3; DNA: TGCAGCGCCGGCGGGGGCCCAGATACGCAGTATTTT; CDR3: CSAGGGPDTQYF
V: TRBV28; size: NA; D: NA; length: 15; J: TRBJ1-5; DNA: TGTGCCAGCGCCCGTGGGAGTTATAGCAATCAGCCCCAGCATTTT; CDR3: CASARGSYSNQPQHF
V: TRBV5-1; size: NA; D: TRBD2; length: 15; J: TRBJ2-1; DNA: TGCGCCAGCAGCTTGGAACCGGGACTAGCAAACGAGCAGTTCTTC; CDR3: CASSLEPGLANEQFF
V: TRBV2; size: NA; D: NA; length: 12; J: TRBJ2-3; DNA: TGTGCCAGCATCAAAGGGACTTCTACGCAGTATTTT; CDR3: CASIKGTSTQYF
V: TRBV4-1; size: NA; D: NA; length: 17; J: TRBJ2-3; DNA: TGCGCCAGCAGCCAAGGGCCTAGCCAGGCGTACGGCGATACGCAGTATTTT; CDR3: CASSQGPSQAYGDTQYF
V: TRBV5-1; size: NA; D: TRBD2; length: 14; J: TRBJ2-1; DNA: TGCGCCAGCAGGCGAGCGGGAGGTGACAATGAGCAGTTCTTC; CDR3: CASRRAGGDNEQFF
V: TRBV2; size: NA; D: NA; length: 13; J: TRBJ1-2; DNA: TGTGCCAGCAGTGCGACCGAGGAGAATGGCTACACCTTC; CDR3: CASSATEENGYTF
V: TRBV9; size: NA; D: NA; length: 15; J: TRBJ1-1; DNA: TGTGCCAGCAGCGGCCAACAGGGTAAGAACACTGAAGCTTTCTTT; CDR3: CASSGQQGKNTEAFF